Listed below are T cell receptor beta chains from one sample, sequenced in a study of T cell changes during pregnancy in multiple sclerosis. The repertoire was sequenced with immunoSEQ multiplex PCR; TCRdb's copy has only in-frame clones and lacks some. The profile covers tens of thousands of clones, with 92% appearing a single time and over 1.3% taken by the ten largest. The sequences come from peripheral blood, collected in the second trimester of pregnancy. The receptors were sampled from a female donor in good health, enrolled as a control in a pregnancy study. The CDR3 runs from the conserved cysteine through the conserved F or W. Fields, in order: V gene, D gene, J gene, CDR3 length, clone size, CDR3 protein, CDR3 DNA. A D gene is named only where the DNA matches it firmly. Part of the rows lack a size; the others show once, few, many or a class for expanded clones.

TRBV6-4	TRBD2	TRBJ2-3	16	.	CASSDTLADGADTQYF	TGTGCCAGCAGTGATACCCTAGCGGACGGGGCAGATACGCAGTATTTT
TRBV15	TRBD2	TRBJ2-7	15	.	CATSRVTSGGSEQYF	TGTGCCACCAGCAGAGTGACTAGCGGGGGGTCCGAGCAGTACTTC
TRBV30	.	TRBJ1-5	14	.	CAWSVIGEGQPQHF	TGTGCCTGGAGTGTTATAGGGGAGGGTCAGCCCCAGCATTTT
TRBV7-9	TRBD2	TRBJ2-5	15	.	CASSRTSGGQETQYF	TGTGCCAGCAGCCGGACTAGCGGGGGACAAGAGACCCAGTACTTC
TRBV4-2	TRBD1	TRBJ1-2	16	.	CASSQEDRGRGYGYTF	TGTGCCAGCAGCCAAGAGGACAGGGGGCGCGGGTATGGCTACACCTTC
TRBV7-9	.	TRBJ1-5	12	.	CASSLGEKPQHF	TGTGCCAGCAGCTTAGGGGAGAAACCCCAGCATTTT
TRBV18	TRBD1	TRBJ1-6	14	few	CASSPDRVPSPLHF	TGTGCCAGCTCACCGGACAGGGTGCCGTCACCCCTCCACTTT
TRBV7-2	.	TRBJ2-3	15	.	CASSLGGFSTDTQYF	TGTGCCAGCAGCCTTGGCGGGTTTAGCACAGATACGCAGTATTTT
TRBV6-1	TRBD1	TRBJ1-1	14	.	CASSDGQGNTEAFF	TGTGCCAGCAGTGATGGACAGGGGAACACTGAAGCTTTCTTT
TRBV13	.	TRBJ1-1	17	.	CASNPPGAWPGGTEAFF	TGTGCCAGCAACCCACCGGGGGCCTGGCCGGGGGGCACTGAAGCTTTCTTT
TRBV7-2	TRBD1	TRBJ1-5	17	.	CASSKRGPWDSNQPQHF	TGTGCCAGCAGCAAAAGGGGGCCTTGGGACTCCAATCAGCCCCAGCATTTT
TRBV19	TRBD1	TRBJ2-7	16	.	CASSISGQGGSYEQYF	TGTGCCAGTAGTATTTCTGGACAGGGCGGTTCCTACGAGCAGTACTTC
TRBV19	TRBD1	TRBJ1-5	13	.	CASSYGQGEAQHF	TGTGCCAGTAGTTACGGACAGGGGGAAGCCCAGCATTTT
TRBV5-1	TRBD1	TRBJ2-7	14	.	CASSLTGDSYEQYF	TGCGCCAGCAGCTTGACAGGGGATTCCTACGAGCAGTACTTC
TRBV23-1	TRBD2	TRBJ2-5	14	.	CASSQSGTTETQYF	TGCGCCAGCAGTCAAAGCGGGACTACCGAGACCCAGTACTTC
TRBV7-8	TRBD1	TRBJ2-7	16	.	CASSSPTGANSYEQYF	TGTGCCAGCAGCTCCCCGACAGGGGCCAACTCCTACGAGCAGTACTTC